A selection of T cell receptor beta chains follows, all from one sample in a study of T-cell reconstitution after alpha-beta-depleted transplantation in children. TCRdb processed the PCR reads anew with MiXCR; each CDR3 protein has one entry. The sample contains some 600,000 distinct CDR3 sequences, approximately 12% of which appear only once. The starting material was PBMCs, mostly from graft donor cells, obtained 360 days after TCRalphabeta/CD19-depleted stem cell transplant. Receptors were obtained from a male patient aged 10-17 years who had a stem cell transplant for acute myeloid leukemia, so the T cells may come from the graft donor. CDR3s include the opening cysteine and the closing phenylalanine or tryptophan. Each record gives: clone size, D gene, V gene, J gene, CDR3 DNA, CDR3 protein. A D gene is named only where the DNA matches it firmly. Clone size is shown for a subset of rows, as once, few, many or a class of expanded clone.

clone_size: .
d_call: .
v_call: TRBV28
j_call: TRBJ2-5
cdr3_nt: TGTGCCAGCAGGGTGCTAGCGCAAGAGACCCAGTACTTC
cdr3_aa: CASRVLAQETQYF

clone_size: .
d_call: .
v_call: TRBV30
j_call: TRBJ1-2
cdr3_nt: TGTGCCCACACAGGGAGGATGGATGGCTACACCTTC
cdr3_aa: CAHTGRMDGYTF

clone_size: .
d_call: TRBD1
v_call: TRBV11-3
j_call: TRBJ2-2
cdr3_nt: TGTGCCAGCAGCCCGCCGGGGACAGGGGGCTTTCCCGGGGAGCTGTTTTTT
cdr3_aa: CASSPPGTGGFPGELFF

clone_size: many
d_call: .
v_call: TRBV24-1
j_call: TRBJ2-5
cdr3_nt: TGTGCCACCAGTGGGCAGTACCAAGAGACCCAGTACTTC
cdr3_aa: CATSGQYQETQYF

clone_size: .
d_call: .
v_call: TRBV4-2
j_call: TRBJ1-6
cdr3_nt: TGTGCCAGCAGCCAAGATCTTCAGGACTCCCAAAGCTCCTATAATTCACCCCTCCACTTT
cdr3_aa: CASSQDLQDSQSSYNSPLHF

clone_size: many
d_call: .
v_call: TRBV29-1
j_call: TRBJ2-7
cdr3_nt: TGCAGCGTAAGGGTTACCGGCTCCTACGAGCAGTACTTC
cdr3_aa: CSVRVTGSYEQYF

clone_size: few
d_call: .
v_call: TRBV6-4
j_call: TRBJ2-1
cdr3_nt: TGTGCCAGCAGTGACTTCGTAAGGGCTCCAGTGGTGGAGCAGTTCTTC
cdr3_aa: CASSDFVRAPVVEQFF

clone_size: many
d_call: .
v_call: TRBV29-1
j_call: TRBJ2-1
cdr3_nt: TGCAGCGTCTACCTCGGGAGCGCACGGTGGAATGAGCAGTTCTTC
cdr3_aa: CSVYLGSARWNEQFF

clone_size: many
d_call: TRBD1
v_call: TRBV7-3
j_call: TRBJ2-1
cdr3_nt: TGTGCCAGCAGCTCTCTAGACAGGGACAATGAGCAGTTCTTC
cdr3_aa: CASSSLDRDNEQFF

clone_size: .
d_call: TRBD1
v_call: TRBV7-9
j_call: TRBJ2-4
cdr3_nt: TGTGCCAGCGGGACCGGGACAGCGACATTC
cdr3_aa: CASGTGTATF

clone_size: many
d_call: .
v_call: TRBV7-3
j_call: TRBJ2-5
cdr3_nt: TGTGCCAGCAGCTTAAGCTACCAAGAGACCCAGTACTTC
cdr3_aa: CASSLSYQETQYF

clone_size: many
d_call: TRBD2
v_call: TRBV18
j_call: TRBJ2-5
cdr3_nt: TGTGCCAGCTCACCAGGGACTAGCGTTTACCAAGAGACCCAGTACTTC
cdr3_aa: CASSPGTSVYQETQYF

clone_size: few
d_call: .
v_call: TRBV12-3/TRBV12-4
j_call: TRBJ1-2
cdr3_nt: TGTGCCAGCAGTTTGCAGGGCCCCTTCGGCTACACCTTC
cdr3_aa: CASSLQGPFGYTF

clone_size: few
d_call: .
v_call: TRBV7-6
j_call: TRBJ2-7
cdr3_nt: TGTGCCAGCAGCCCAGGCGTAGAGCCCCACACCTACGAGCAGTACTTC
cdr3_aa: CASSPGVEPHTYEQYF

clone_size: few
d_call: .
v_call: TRBV6-1
j_call: TRBJ2-5
cdr3_nt: TGTGCCAGCAGTGAAGACCCTATCCGGGCGGAGACCCAGTACTTC
cdr3_aa: CASSEDPIRAETQYF

clone_size: few
d_call: .
v_call: TRBV28
j_call: TRBJ2-5
cdr3_nt: TGTGCCAGCAGTTTCATGACTGGGCAAGAGACCCAGTACTTC
cdr3_aa: CASSFMTGQETQYF

clone_size: .
d_call: TRBD1
v_call: TRBV27
j_call: TRBJ1-6
cdr3_nt: TGTGCCAGCAGTTTTGGATCAGGGGGCCATTCACCCCTCCACTTT
cdr3_aa: CASSFGSGGHSPLHF

clone_size: .
d_call: TRBD2
v_call: TRBV12-3/TRBV12-4
j_call: TRBJ2-3
cdr3_nt: TGTGCCGTCCGTTTGGGCCTAGCGGGAACAGATACGCAGTATTTT
cdr3_aa: CAVRLGLAGTDTQYF

clone_size: few
d_call: .
v_call: TRBV7-2
j_call: TRBJ2-7
cdr3_nt: TGTGCCAGCAGCTTGTGGCAGGAGGGGGAGCAGTACTTC
cdr3_aa: CASSLWQEGEQYF

clone_size: .
d_call: .
v_call: TRBV28
j_call: TRBJ2-7
cdr3_nt: TGTGCCAGCAGTTCATATTTCAGGGGTTACGAGCAGTACTTC
cdr3_aa: CASSSYFRGYEQYF

clone_size: few
d_call: TRBD2
v_call: TRBV29-1
j_call: TRBJ2-5
cdr3_nt: TGCAGCGTTGGGCCTAGCGGGAGTTTAGAGACCCAGTACTTC
cdr3_aa: CSVGPSGSLETQYF

clone_size: many
d_call: .
v_call: TRBV4-3
j_call: TRBJ2-7
cdr3_nt: TGCGCCAGCAGCCAAGACGGGCGGAAGGTCGAGCAGTACTTC
cdr3_aa: CASSQDGRKVEQYF

clone_size: .
d_call: .
v_call: TRBV5-1
j_call: TRBJ2-7
cdr3_nt: TGCGCCAGCAGCACGATACCGCCCTCCTACGAGCAGTACTTC
cdr3_aa: CASSTIPPSYEQYF

clone_size: .
d_call: .
v_call: TRBV20-1
j_call: TRBJ2-1
cdr3_nt: TGCAGTGCTGGAGGGGACGATCGCTACAATGAGCAGTTCTTC
cdr3_aa: CSAGGDDRYNEQFF

clone_size: many
d_call: TRBD2
v_call: TRBV20-1
j_call: TRBJ2-7
cdr3_nt: TGCAGTGCTAGAGCGTGGGGACTAGCTTACGAGCAGTACTTC
cdr3_aa: CSARAWGLAYEQYF

clone_size: few
d_call: .
v_call: TRBV5-6
j_call: TRBJ2-2
cdr3_nt: TGTGCCAGCAGCTTCGAGCCGCGGAGCACCGGGGAGCTGTTTTTT
cdr3_aa: CASSFEPRSTGELFF

clone_size: few
d_call: .
v_call: TRBV11-2
j_call: TRBJ2-7
cdr3_nt: TGTGCCAGCAGGCACCCTCTAGGAATGGGGGAGCAGTACTTC
cdr3_aa: CASRHPLGMGEQYF

clone_size: few
d_call: .
v_call: TRBV28
j_call: TRBJ1-2
cdr3_nt: TGTGCCATCCACGTCTTGGATGGCTACACCTTC
cdr3_aa: CAIHVLDGYTF

clone_size: .
d_call: TRBD2
v_call: TRBV6-2/TRBV6-3
j_call: TRBJ2-1
cdr3_nt: TGTGCCAGCTGGGGACTAGCGGGAACCAGCTCCTACAATGAGCAGTTCTTC
cdr3_aa: CASWGLAGTSSYNEQFF

clone_size: once
d_call: TRBD2
v_call: TRBV5-1
j_call: TRBJ2-1
cdr3_nt: TGCGCCAGCAGCCTGGAAGAACTAGCGTTAAAGCCCGGCTACAATGAGCAGTTCTTC
cdr3_aa: CASSLEELALKPGYNEQFF

clone_size: .
d_call: .
v_call: TRBV15
j_call: TRBJ2-1
cdr3_nt: TGTGCCACCAGCAGGGACCTAGGCGATGAGCAGTTCTTC
cdr3_aa: CATSRDLGDEQFF

clone_size: .
d_call: .
v_call: TRBV12-3/TRBV12-4
j_call: TRBJ1-1
cdr3_nt: TGTGCCAGCAGTTTGGGGACGCACACTGAAGCTTTCTTT
cdr3_aa: CASSLGTHTEAFF

clone_size: .
d_call: .
v_call: TRBV4-3
j_call: TRBJ2-3
cdr3_nt: TGCGCCAGCAGCCAAGAAGCCCTAGGAGCGATCACAGATACGCAGTATTTT
cdr3_aa: CASSQEALGAITDTQYF

clone_size: few
d_call: TRBD1
v_call: TRBV5-1
j_call: TRBJ2-4
cdr3_nt: TGCGCCAGCAGCTTGGCCCCGACAGGGCCCAAAAACATTCAGTACTTC
cdr3_aa: CASSLAPTGPKNIQYF